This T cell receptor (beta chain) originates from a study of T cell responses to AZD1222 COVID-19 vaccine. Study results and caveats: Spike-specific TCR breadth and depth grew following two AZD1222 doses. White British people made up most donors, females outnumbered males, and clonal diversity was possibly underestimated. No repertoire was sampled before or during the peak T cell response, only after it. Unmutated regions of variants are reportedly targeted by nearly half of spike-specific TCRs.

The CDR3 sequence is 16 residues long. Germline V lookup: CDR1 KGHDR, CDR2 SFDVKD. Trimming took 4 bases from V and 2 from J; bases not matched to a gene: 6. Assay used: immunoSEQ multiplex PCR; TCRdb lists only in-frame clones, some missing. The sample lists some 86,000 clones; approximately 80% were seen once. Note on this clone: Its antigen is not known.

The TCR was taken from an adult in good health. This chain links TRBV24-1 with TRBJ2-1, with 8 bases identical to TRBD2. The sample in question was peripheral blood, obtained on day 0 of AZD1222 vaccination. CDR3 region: CATSEGLADTYNEQFF. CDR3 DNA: TGTGCCACCAGTGAAGGACTAGCTGATACCTACAATGAGCAGTTCTTC.